This T cell receptor (beta chain) was obtained from a study of spatial heterogeneity in lung cancer. On each TCR cDNA molecule, a unique molecular identifier was present. MiXCR, applied by TCRdb to the 5' RACE reads, yields one record per CDR3 protein. Of 35,000 to 55,000 distinct CDR3 sequences listed, nearly 7% are singletons. The CDR3 contains 12 residues. Trimming removed 6 bases from V and 4 bases from J, with 8 bases in between. As to time point: sample taken at primary tumor resection. The chain combines TRBV12-3 or TRBV12-4 with TRBJ2-3, with D unresolved. The receptor was isolated from a female donor with early-stage non-small cell lung cancer. The sample in question was PBMCs, obtained at surgery. The DNA of the CDR3 is TGTGCCAGCAGCCAACCGGCAGATACGCAGTATTTT. As protein: CASSQPADTQYF.